This T cell receptor (beta chain) came from a study of cytomegalovirus exposure and HLA in healthy donors. General study findings and limits: It was confirmed in vitro that a few of the CMV-associated chains were specific for CMV antigens. Roughly 170 TCR beta chains were listed as cytomegalovirus-associated.

PCR involved 60 Vbeta and 13 Jbeta primers. Profiled with immunoSEQ multiplex PCR; TCRdb holds only in-frame clones, not every one. The data hold under 150,000 clones, with approximately 80% observed a single time. A word on this clone: Antigen specificity is unknown.

V lost 5 bases, J lost 3 bases, and 10 bases stayed unmatched. The length of the CDR3 is 16 residues. Per germline, CDR1 SGHNT and CDR2 YENEEA. V gene TRBV11-3 combines with J gene TRBJ2-1; 7 bases fit TRBD2. The sequencing input was PBMCs. The clonotype was recovered from a man between 18 and 29 years old in good health and CMV-seronegative. The CDR3 reads CASSRGGTNHYNEQFF. CDR3 sequence (DNA): TGTGCCAGCAGCCGGGGAGGGACGAACCACTACAATGAGCAGTTCTTC.